This T cell receptor (beta chain) was identified during a study of cytomegalovirus exposure and HLA in healthy donors. Study conclusions and caveats: Within the approximately 120 validation repertoires, first-cohort TCR clusters tended to co-occur, according to a later analysis. Some public TCRs appeared in many individuals, while most sequences were rare.

The V and J ends lost 10 bases and 1 base, in that order; junction bases with no gene match: 11. This CDR3 comprises 15 residues. CDR1 LNHDA and CDR2 SQIVND come from the germline V gene (reference sequence). TCRdb keeps only in-frame clones here, not all; method: immunoSEQ multiplex PCR. The sample records roughly 300,000 clones, around 86% being singletons. Note on this clone: Its antigen is unidentified.

The rearrangement links TRBV19 to TRBJ2-7; 9 bases align to TRBD1. Sequencing was performed on PBMCs. The sequence came from a woman between 18 and 30 years old in good health and CMV-seronegative. CDR3 loop: CATSGQGFLSYEQYF. DNA of the CDR3: TGTGCCACCTCGGGACAGGGTTTCCTATCCTACGAGCAGTACTTC.